This is a list of T cell receptor beta chains from one sample in a study of T cells in Graves' hyperthyroidism and ophthalmopathy. TCRdb independently ran MiXCR on the multiplex PCR reads; one entry per CDR3 protein. The repertoire has around 250,000 distinct CDR3 sequences, roughly 15% of them found once; the top ten carry 10% to 15%. The sample comprised blood. The source of these receptors is a woman aged 40 to 50 with Graves' hyperthyroidism that later progressed to Graves' ophthalmopathy. Both conserved end residues are part of each CDR3. The D gene is left open where the match is weak. Clone size is shown for a subset of rows, as once, few, many or a class of expanded clone.

V gene,D gene,clone size,J gene,CDR3 DNA,CDR3 protein
TRBV27,.,many,TRBJ1-1,TGTGCCAGCAGTTTCCCAGGGGTTGGGGCTTTCTTT,CASSFPGVGAFF
TRBV13,TRBD2,.,TRBJ2-7,TGTGCCAGCAGCACCCGGACTAGCGGGAAGAACGAGCAGTACTTC,CASSTRTSGKNEQYF
TRBV14,.,many,TRBJ2-1,TGTGCCAGCAGCCAAGGGGGTCGGGGGGACAGGCATATACGGCACAATGAGCAGTTCTTC,CASSQGGRGDRHIRHNEQFF
TRBV29-1,TRBD1,many,TRBJ2-1,TGCAGCGCCCCCGGGACAGGGCAGTTAGGGGAGCAGTTCTTC,CSAPGTGQLGEQFF
TRBV12-3/TRBV12-4,.,many,TRBJ2-1,TGTGCCAGCAGTTTATCAGTTGTGGGTAATGGTGAGCAGTTCTTC,CASSLSVVGNGEQFF
TRBV18,TRBD2,.,TRBJ2-1,TGTGCCAGCTCACCTACTAGCGGGAGTCCGTACAATGAGCAGTTCTTC,CASSPTSGSPYNEQFF
TRBV10-3,.,few,TRBJ1-1,TGTGCCATCAAGGATCCAACCACCCTGAACACTGAAGCTTTCTTT,CAIKDPTTLNTEAFF
TRBV11-2,.,.,TRBJ1-6,TGTGCCAGCAGCTCCCAATATAATTCACCCCTCCACTTT,CASSSQYNSPLHF
TRBV12-3/TRBV12-4,TRBD1,many,TRBJ2-7,TGTGCCAGCAGTAAGACAGGGGGTATAGGCGAGCAGTACTTC,CASSKTGGIGEQYF
TRBV5-1,TRBD2,few,TRBJ2-1,TGCGCCAGCAGTGTAGCGGGAGGGTACAATGAGCAGTTCTTC,CASSVAGGYNEQFF
TRBV7-9,.,.,TRBJ1-2,TGTGCCAGCAGCCCGGGACGGCGGAACTATGGCTACACCTTC,CASSPGRRNYGYTF
TRBV12-5,.,many,TRBJ2-3,TGTGCTAGTGGTTTGGGGGTTTCAAGCACAGATACGCAGTATTTT,CASGLGVSSTDTQYF
TRBV9,TRBD2,few,TRBJ2-2,TGTGCCAGCAGCGACGGGGGACTAGCGGGAAACTTCAAGAGAACCGGGGAGCTGTTTTTT,CASSDGGLAGNFKRTGELFF
TRBV28,.,many,TRBJ2-5,TGTGCCAGCCTCGGGCAGCAAGAGACCCAGTACTTC,CASLGQQETQYF
TRBV5-1,.,few,TRBJ2-1,TGCGCCAGCCGGCTGCCATCAGCCTACAATGAGCAGTTCTTC,CASRLPSAYNEQFF
TRBV5-1,.,many,TRBJ2-1,TGCGCCAGCAGCTCAAGACTACCGAACAATGAGCAGTTCTTC,CASSSRLPNNEQFF
TRBV6-5,.,many,TRBJ2-1,TGTGCCAGCAGTTACCAACAGGGAGGTTACAATGAGCAGTTCTTC,CASSYQQGGYNEQFF